This T cell receptor beta chain was documented in a study of cytomegalovirus exposure and HLA in healthy donors. It was with 60 Vbeta and 13 Jbeta primers that the PCR ran. Clones were read by immunoSEQ multiplex PCR, and TCRdb kept only the in-frame ones, dropping some. The sample contains some 90,000 clones, about 81% of which appear only once. General study points: The number of N-insertions in an Asian-associated ancestry cluster was reportedly below the 666-donor mean in a later analysis. Most TCR sequences were rare, but some public TCRs occurred in many donors.

Each donor's status was that of a healthy bone marrow donor. Germline V lookup: CDR1 LNHDA, CDR2 SQIVND (reference sequence). V was cut by 5 bases and J by 1 base, with 8 bases left in between. The CDR3 loop spans 13 amino acids. This clone was seen once. What it binds is unknown. This TCR was recovered from a man aged 40-49 years in good health and CMV-seronegative. The sequencing input was PBMCs. The J gene is TRBJ1-1, the V gene TRBV19; D is undetermined. The CDR3 loop is CASSATKNTEAFF. The CDR3 DNA reads as TGTGCCAGTAGTGCGACAAAGAACACTGAAGCTTTCTTT.